Below, 31 T cell receptor beta chains from the same sample are listed, as sequenced in a study of cytomegalovirus exposure and HLA in healthy donors. Libraries were prepared by immunoSEQ multiplex PCR; TCRdb keeps only in-frame clonotypes and omits some of them. This sample has 150,000 to 200,000 clones, with approximately 84% found just once. The sample taken for sequencing was PBMCs. All receptors derive from a man between 18 and 35 years old in good health and CMV-seropositive.

This clone was seen once. The chain employs TRBV6-6 and TRBJ1-1; D remains ambiguous. Between the trimmed V and J ends, which lost 10 bases and 1 base, there was a span of 22 bases. CDR1 is MNHNY and CDR2 is SVGAGI in the germline V gene (reference sequence). The CDR3 runs 16 residues. CDR3 protein: CATGRADTTWNTEAFF. In DNA, the CDR3 is TGTGCCACGGGGAGGGCAGATACAACCTGGAACACTGAAGCTTTCTTT.

V is TRBV28 and J is TRBJ1-2; D perhaps matches TRBD1 (6 bases). The CDR3 covers 13 residues. The V and J ends lost 3 bases and 4 bases respectively, with 9 bases between them. CDR1 MDHEN and CDR2 SYDVKM come from the germline V gene. CDR3 sequence (DNA): TGTGCCAGCAGTTTGACGACAGGCTATGGCTACACCTTC. Amino acids: CASSLTTGYGYTF.

The chain couples TRBV4-2 to TRBJ1-5; 7 nucleotides line up with TRBD1. CDR1 is LGHNA and CDR2 is YNFKEQ in the germline V gene. The CDR3 extends over 16 amino acids. The V gene end was trimmed by 0 bases and the J gene end by 5 bases; junction bases not matched to a gene: 7. CDR3 protein: CASSQDGRQGDQPQHF. CDR3 DNA: TGTGCCAGCAGCCAAGATGGTAGGCAGGGGGATCAGCCCCAGCATTTT.

CDR3 sequence: CASSLTVWNEQFF. DNA for the CDR3: TGTGCCAGCAGTCTTACGGTATGGAATGAGCAGTTCTTC. The chain recombines TRBV27 with TRBJ2-1; no clear D gene. CDR3 length equals 13 residues. V lost 5 bases and J 7 bases, leaving 12 bases between the germline ends. CDR1 is MNHEY and CDR2 is SMNVEV in the germline V gene (reference sequence).

This chain joins TRBV4-2 and TRBJ2-7, with a tentative D call TRBD2 (6 bases). The CDR3 sequence is 15 residues long. The germline V gene has CDR1 LGHNA and CDR2 YNFKEQ. V was shortened by 1 base and J by 1 base, with 11 bases between the two germline ends. CDR3 loop: CASSQGRDSSYEQYF. The CDR3 DNA sequence: TGTGCCAGCAGCCAAGGCCGGGACTCGTCCTACGAGCAGTACTTC.

The gene calls are TRBV29-1 and TRBJ2-1, with 10 nucleotides matching TRBD2. This CDR3 spans 12 amino acids. Looked up from germline, CDR1 is SQVTM and CDR2 is ANQGSEA. This chain's CDR3 is CHVTSGLNEQFF. The CDR3 DNA reads as TGCCATGTGACTAGCGGGCTCAATGAGCAGTTCTTC.

The gene calls are TRBV10-3 and TRBJ2-2; 8 nucleotides line up with TRBD2. J was trimmed by 5 bases and V by 6 bases; bases with no gene match: 8. Germline CDR1 and CDR2: ENHRY and SYGVKD. The CDR3 runs to 15 residues. CDR3 sequence reads: CAISDGRVGTGELFF. CDR3 coding DNA: TGTGCCATCAGCGACGGGAGGGTGGGGACCGGGGAGCTGTTTTTT.

Turning to this clone: Other nucleotide sequences in the sample specify the same CDR3. The gene calls are TRBV5-1 and TRBJ2-5, with no clear D. This CDR3 has 14 amino acids. Trimming pared 0 bases from V and 2 bases from J, leaving 8 bases between. Germline values: CDR1 SGHRS, CDR2 YFSETQ. The DNA of the CDR3 is TGCGCCAGCAGCTTGGGCGGAGTACAAGAGACCCAGTACTTC. It yields the protein CASSLGGVQETQYF.

The count of this clone is one. This rearrangement joins TRBV19 to TRBJ1-2; no clear D. The CDR3 has 12 amino acids. Germline CDR1 is LNHDA and CDR2 is SQIVND (reference sequence). V gave up 4 bases and J gave up 8 bases, with 11 bases separating them. The DNA for the CDR3 is TGTGCCAGTAGTACCGGAGAAGGAGGCTACACCTTC. Amino acids: CASSTGEGGYTF.

CDR3 DNA: TGTGCCAGCAGGAGGGGGTCTGACACCGGGGAGCTGTTTTTT. Protein product: CASRRGSDTGELFF. The chain joins TRBV25-1 to TRBJ2-2; possible D gene TRBD1, 6 bases. Germline CDR1 and CDR2: MGHDK and SYGVNS. Trimming removed 6 bases at V and 3 bases at J, with 11 bases between. The CDR3 length is 14 residues.

This clone was detected only a few times. V and J are TRBV9 and TRBJ1-5; D uncertain. V gave up 7 bases and J gave up 5 bases, with 7 bases separating them. The CDR3 is 11 amino acids. Looked up from germline, CDR1 is SGDLS and CDR2 is YYNGEE. DNA of the CDR3: TGTGCCAGCGGGCGGGATCAGCCCCAGCATTTT. Encoded protein: CASGRDQPQHF.

This clone has just a few counts. Here the CDR3 reads CASSLTGSSYEQYF. Written as DNA, the CDR3 is TGTGCCAGTAGTTTGACAGGGTCCTCCTACGAGCAGTACTTC. The V and J genes are TRBV19 and TRBJ2-7; 7 bases match TRBD1. Trimming removed 5 bases from V and 0 bases from J; junction bases left unmatched: 4. Germline V CDR1 and CDR2: LNHDA, SQIVND (reference sequence). There are 14 residues in the CDR3.

This clone was seen once. CDR3 DNA: TGTGCCAGCAGTGAAGGGACAGGCTACGGGGAGCTGTTTTTT. Encoded protein: CASSEGTGYGELFF. The genes are TRBV6-4 and TRBJ2-2; 8 positions match TRBD1. V shed 3 bases and J 7 bases; nucleotides not matched to a gene: 4. The CDR3 has 14 amino acids. Germline CDR1 reads MRHNA; CDR2 reads SNTAGT.

The chain joins TRBV21-1 to TRBJ1-2; the tabulated D call, TRBD1, remains unverified against the DNA. TRBV21-1 constitutes a pseudogene. The CDR3 consists of 15 residues. This CDR3 is CASQNERGHNYGYTF. As DNA, the CDR3 is TGTGCCAGCCAAAACGAGAGGGGGCATAACTATGGCTACACCTTC.

The chain has TRBV7-3 and TRBJ2-1; a possible D gene is TRBD2 (6 bases). There are 17 residues in the CDR3. Germline assignment: CDR1 SGHTA and CDR2 FQGTGA. The V end lost 5 bases, the J end lost 0 bases, and 17 bases lay between the germline ends. The CDR3 coding sequence is TGTGCCAGCAGCCCCGGGCCTCTGGGGGGCTCCTACAATGAGCAGTTCTTC. Amino acids: CASSPGPLGGSYNEQFF.

The chain employs TRBV20-1 and TRBJ1-1, with D possibly being TRBD1 (6 bases). CDR3 length equals 11 residues. Trimming took off 5 bases at V and 6 bases at J, with 10 bases between the two ends. Germline lookup yields CDR1 DFQATT and CDR2 SNEGSKA (reference sequence). CDR3 sequence (DNA): TGCAGTGCTCCAGGGGACGCTGAAGCTTTCTTT. Protein: CSAPGDAEAFF.

V is TRBV11-3 and J is TRBJ2-1; D is ambiguous. Trimming took off 6 bases at V and 8 bases at J, with 11 bases between the two ends. Germline V gives CDR1 SGHNT, CDR2 YENEEA. This CDR3 is 12 amino acids long. The CDR3 DNA follows: TGTGCCAGCAGATCTAGAGGCCATGAGCAGTTCTTC. Amino acids: CASRSRGHEQFF.

The rearrangement links TRBV2 to TRBJ1-5; 7 bases are shared with TRBD1. CDR3 length: 14 amino acids. With V trimmed by 8 bases and J by 4 bases, 8 bases remained unmatched. Germline V CDR1 and CDR2: SNHLY, FYNNEI. The CDR3 loop is CASGAGGRNQPQHF. CDR3 nucleotide sequence: TGTGCCAGCGGTGCAGGGGGTAGGAATCAGCCCCAGCATTTT.

This sequence joins TRBV29-1 and TRBJ1-4, with TRBD1 as a possible D gene (5 bases). This CDR3 is built from 14 residues. The V end was cut by 1 base, the J end by 7 bases, with 13 bases between. Germline-derived CDR1 and CDR2 are SQVTM and ANQGSEA. DNA of the CDR3: TGCAGCGTTGAAGGCGGGACCCGGAGTGAAAAACTGTTTTTT. Its translation is CSVEGGTRSEKLFF.

The chain recombines TRBV28 with TRBJ1-2, with 10 bases fitting TRBD1. The CDR3 contains 17 residues. CDR1 and CDR2 from the germline V gene are MDHEN and SYDVKM. With 7 bases clipped from V and 7 bases from J, the junction kept 18 bases outside the gene matches. CDR3 sequence: CASTPWTGGGVGTGYTF. CDR3 nucleotide sequence: TGTGCCAGCACCCCCTGGACAGGGGGGGGAGTCGGGACTGGCTACACCTTC.

The chain joins TRBV27 to TRBJ2-4, with D possibly TRBD2 on 7 matching bases. The germline CDR1 and CDR2 sequences are MNHEY and SMNVEV (reference sequence). V dropped 5 bases and J dropped 6 bases, with 17 bases sitting between them. The CDR3 totals 15 residues. The CDR3: CASSPPGGPGNIQYF. DNA for the CDR3: TGTGCCAGCAGTCCCCCCGGGGGGCCGGGAAACATTCAGTACTTC.

V gene TRBV6-1 combines with J gene TRBJ2-7; a possible D gene is TRBD2 (7 bases). CDR1 and CDR2 (germline): MNHNS, SASEGT. The CDR3 runs to 14 residues. The V and J ends lost 6 bases and 3 bases respectively, with 15 bases between them. CDR3 DNA sequence: TGTGCCAGCAGAGGAGGGGGGGCAGTCTACGAGCAGTACTTC. Translation: CASRGGGAVYEQYF.

This chain connects TRBV4-3 to TRBJ2-7; 8 bases match TRBD2. Unmatched junction bases numbered 9, after V lost 1 base and J lost 7 bases. There are 15 residues in the CDR3. Germline V gene sequence: CDR1 LGHNA, CDR2 YSLEER. The CDR3 nucleotides are TGCGCCAGCAGCCAAGGACGGGAGGGCCTGGGGGAGCAGTACTTC. Translation: CASSQGREGLGEQYF.

The V and J genes are TRBV5-1 and TRBJ1-3; TRBD1 might be the D (6 bases). This CDR3 spans 15 amino acids. V dropped 6 bases and J dropped 0 bases, with 13 bases sitting between them. CDR1 SGHRS and CDR2 YFSETQ come from the germline V gene. Written as DNA, the CDR3 is TGCGCCAGCACCCGGGACACCAGCTCTGGAAACACCATATATTTT. It translates to CASTRDTSSGNTIYF.

The chain combines TRBV28 with TRBJ2-3; 9 bases fit TRBD1. The germline gives CDR1 MDHEN, CDR2 SYDVKM. V lost 11 bases and J lost 3; bases outside the gene matches: 9. The CDR3 sequence is 14 residues long. The CDR3 is CAHRDRVATDTQYF. In DNA, the CDR3 is TGTGCCCACCGGGACAGGGTAGCTACAGATACGCAGTATTTT.

This rearrangement joins TRBV9 to TRBJ2-2, with 8 nucleotides matching TRBD1. V gave up 1 base and J gave up 1 base; unmatched junction bases: 6. The germline gives CDR1 SGDLS, CDR2 YYNGEE. This CDR3 comprises 17 residues. CDR3 in amino acids: CASSVPSDRVNTGELFF. The CDR3, as DNA: TGTGCCAGCAGCGTACCCTCGGACAGGGTGAACACCGGGGAGCTGTTTTTT.

The chain carries TRBV9 and TRBJ1-1; D is unclear. In germline, CDR1 is SGDLS, CDR2 YYNGEE. With 3 bases removed from V and 6 bases from J, the gap between germline ends came to 9 bases. This CDR3 has 12 residues. CDR3 in amino acids: CASSAGSSEAFF. CDR3 bases: TGTGCCAGCAGCGCGGGTAGCTCTGAAGCTTTCTTT.

This clone was recorded only once. V and J are TRBV7-9 and TRBJ2-7; 8 bases fit TRBD2. Germline values: CDR1 SEHNR, CDR2 FQNEAQ (reference sequence). V dropped 3 bases and J dropped 5; count of bases not matched to a gene: 6. There are 14 residues in the CDR3. CDR3 nucleotides: TGTGCCAGCAGCTTCCGGGAGGGCCTCGACGAGCAGTACTTC. Amino acid sequence: CASSFREGLDEQYF.

The rearrangement uses TRBV9 and TRBJ2-7; TRBD2 agrees at 7 bases. The CDR3 loop spans 16 amino acids. Germline CDR1 is SGDLS and CDR2 is YYNGEE. The trim removed 3 bases at V and 3 bases at J, leaving 12 bases unmatched. This CDR3 reads CASSGGGVGGRYEQYF. The CDR3 nucleotides read TGTGCCAGCAGCGGGGGGGGAGTGGGCGGACGCTACGAGCAGTACTTC. The full variable domain, its missing parts supplied by reference TRBV9 and TRBJ2-7, is DSGVTQTPKHLITATGQRVTLRCSPRSGDLSVYWYQQSLDQGLQFLIQYYNGEERAKGNILERFSAQQFPDLHSELNLSSLELGDSALYFCASSGGGVGGRYEQYFGPGTRLTVT.

The chain couples TRBV7-3 to TRBJ2-2, with 7 bases lining up with TRBD1. V lost 3 bases, J lost 3 bases, and 1 base stayed unmatched. CDR3 length equals 14 residues. Germline CDR1 reads SGHTA; CDR2 reads FQGTGA. CDR3 in DNA: TGTGCCAGCAGCTTTGACAGGGACACCGGGGAGCTGTTTTTT. Protein sequence: CASSFDRDTGELFF.

J is TRBJ2-5 and V is TRBV6-1, with a weak D call TRBD1 (6 bases). The CDR3 is 13 amino acids. CDR1 is MNHNS, CDR2 SASEGT, per germline. V gave up 6 bases and J gave up 3 bases, with 11 bases separating them. CDR3 bases: TGTGCCAGCAGGGGGGCAGGGGAAGAGACCCAGTACTTC. Its protein product is CASRGAGEETQYF.